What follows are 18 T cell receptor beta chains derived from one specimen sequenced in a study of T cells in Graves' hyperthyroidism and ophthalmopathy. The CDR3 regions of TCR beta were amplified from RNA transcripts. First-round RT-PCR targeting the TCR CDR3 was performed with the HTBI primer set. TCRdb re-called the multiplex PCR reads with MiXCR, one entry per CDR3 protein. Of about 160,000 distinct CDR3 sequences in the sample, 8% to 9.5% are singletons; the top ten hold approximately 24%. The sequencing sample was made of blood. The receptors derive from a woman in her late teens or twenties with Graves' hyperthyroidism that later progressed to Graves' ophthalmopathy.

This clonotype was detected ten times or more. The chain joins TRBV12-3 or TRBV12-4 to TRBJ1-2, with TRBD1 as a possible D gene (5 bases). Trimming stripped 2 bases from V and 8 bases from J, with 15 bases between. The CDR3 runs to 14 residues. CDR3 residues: CASSLSGAGPGYTF. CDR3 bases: TGTGCCAGCAGTTTAAGTGGCGCAGGGCCGGGCTACACCTTC.

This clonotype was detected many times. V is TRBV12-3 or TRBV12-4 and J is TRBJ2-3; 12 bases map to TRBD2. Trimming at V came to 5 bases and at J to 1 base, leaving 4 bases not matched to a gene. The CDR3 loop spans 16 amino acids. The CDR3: CASSRRLAGGTDTQYF. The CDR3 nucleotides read TGTGCCAGCAGTCGAAGACTAGCGGGAGGCACAGATACGCAGTATTTT.

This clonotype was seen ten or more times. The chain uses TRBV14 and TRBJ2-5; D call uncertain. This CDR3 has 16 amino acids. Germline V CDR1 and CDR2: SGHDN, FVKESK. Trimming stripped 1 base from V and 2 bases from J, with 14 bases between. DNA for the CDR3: TGTGCCAGCAGCCAAGGGGCAGCCCCAACTCAAGAGACCCAGTACTTC. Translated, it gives CASSQGAAPTQETQYF.

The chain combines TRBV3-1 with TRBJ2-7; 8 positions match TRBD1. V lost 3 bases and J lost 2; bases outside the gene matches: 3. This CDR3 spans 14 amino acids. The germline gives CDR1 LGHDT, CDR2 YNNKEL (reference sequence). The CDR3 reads CASSHGQGTYEQYF. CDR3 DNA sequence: TGTGCCAGCAGCCACGGACAGGGTACCTACGAGCAGTACTTC.

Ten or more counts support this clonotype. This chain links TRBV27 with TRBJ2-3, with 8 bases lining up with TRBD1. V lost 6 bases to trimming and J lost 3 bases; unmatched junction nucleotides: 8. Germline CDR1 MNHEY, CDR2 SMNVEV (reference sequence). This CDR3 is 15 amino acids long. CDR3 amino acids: CASRLQGVGTDTQYF. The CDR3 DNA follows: TGTGCCAGCAGATTACAGGGGGTTGGGACAGATACGCAGTATTTT.

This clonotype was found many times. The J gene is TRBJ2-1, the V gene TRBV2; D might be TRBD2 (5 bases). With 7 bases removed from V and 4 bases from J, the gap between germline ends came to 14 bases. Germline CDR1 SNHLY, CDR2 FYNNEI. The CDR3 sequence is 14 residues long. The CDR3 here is CASNFGVEYNEQFF. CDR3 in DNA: TGTGCCAGCAATTTCGGGGTGGAATACAATGAGCAGTTCTTC.

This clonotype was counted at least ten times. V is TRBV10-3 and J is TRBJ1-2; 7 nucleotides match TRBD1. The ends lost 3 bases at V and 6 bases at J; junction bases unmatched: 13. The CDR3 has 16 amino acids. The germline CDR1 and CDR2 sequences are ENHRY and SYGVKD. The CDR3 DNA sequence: TGTGCCATCAGTGACCGAGGACAGGTTGGATGGAATGGCTACACCTTC. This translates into CAISDRGQVGWNGYTF.

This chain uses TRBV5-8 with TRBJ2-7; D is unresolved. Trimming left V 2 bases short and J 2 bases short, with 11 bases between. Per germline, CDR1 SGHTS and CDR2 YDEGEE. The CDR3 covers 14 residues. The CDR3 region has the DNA TGTGCCAGCAGCTTCCAGCGTTCAACCTACGAGCAGTACTTC. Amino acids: CASSFQRSTYEQYF.

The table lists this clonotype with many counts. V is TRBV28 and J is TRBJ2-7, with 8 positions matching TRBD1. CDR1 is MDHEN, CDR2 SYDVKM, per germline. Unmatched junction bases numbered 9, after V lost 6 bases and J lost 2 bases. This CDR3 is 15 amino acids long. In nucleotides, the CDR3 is TGTGCCAGCAGCCTGGGACAGGCGACTCCCTACGAGCAGTACTTC. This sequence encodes CASSLGQATPYEQYF.

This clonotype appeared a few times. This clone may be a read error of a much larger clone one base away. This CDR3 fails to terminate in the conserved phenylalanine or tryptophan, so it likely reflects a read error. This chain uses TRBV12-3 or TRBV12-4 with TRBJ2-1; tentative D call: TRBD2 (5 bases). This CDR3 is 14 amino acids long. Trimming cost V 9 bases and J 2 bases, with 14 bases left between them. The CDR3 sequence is CASRDTDTYNEQFL. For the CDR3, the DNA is TGTGCCAGTCGGGATACAGATACCTACAATGAGCAGTTCCTC.

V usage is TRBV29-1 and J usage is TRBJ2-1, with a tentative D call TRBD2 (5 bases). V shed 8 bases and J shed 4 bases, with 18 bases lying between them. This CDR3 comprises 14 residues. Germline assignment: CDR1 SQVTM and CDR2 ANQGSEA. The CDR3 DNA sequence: TGCAGCTCCTACGCAGGAACGGGATACAATGAGCAGTTCTTC. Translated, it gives CSSYAGTGYNEQFF.

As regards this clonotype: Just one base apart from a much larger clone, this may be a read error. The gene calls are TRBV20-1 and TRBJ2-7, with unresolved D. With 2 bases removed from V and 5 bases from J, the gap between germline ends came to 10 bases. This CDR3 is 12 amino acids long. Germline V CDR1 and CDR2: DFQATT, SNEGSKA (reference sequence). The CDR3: CSARWKADEQYF. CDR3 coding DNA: TGCAGTGCTAGATGGAAGGCTGACGAGCAGTACTTC.

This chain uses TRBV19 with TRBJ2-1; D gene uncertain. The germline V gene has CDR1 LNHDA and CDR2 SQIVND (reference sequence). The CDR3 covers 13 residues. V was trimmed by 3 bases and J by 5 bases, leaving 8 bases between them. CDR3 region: CASSINQNNEQFF. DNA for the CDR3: TGTGCCAGTAGTATCAACCAGAACAATGAGCAGTTCTTC.

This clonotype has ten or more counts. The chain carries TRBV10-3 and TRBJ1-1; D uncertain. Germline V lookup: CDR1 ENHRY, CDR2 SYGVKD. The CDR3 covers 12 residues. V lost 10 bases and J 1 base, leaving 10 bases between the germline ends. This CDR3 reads CATRGGNTEAFF. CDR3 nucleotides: TGTGCCACCCGGGGAGGGAACACTGAAGCTTTCTTT.

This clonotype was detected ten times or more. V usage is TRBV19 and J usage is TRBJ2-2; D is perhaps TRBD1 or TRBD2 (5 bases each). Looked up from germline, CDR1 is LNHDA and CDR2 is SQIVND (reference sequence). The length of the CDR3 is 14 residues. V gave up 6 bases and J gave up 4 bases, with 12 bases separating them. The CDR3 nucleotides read TGTGCCAGTAGAAGGCAGGGAGTCACCGGGGAGCTGTTTTTT. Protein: CASRRQGVTGELFF.

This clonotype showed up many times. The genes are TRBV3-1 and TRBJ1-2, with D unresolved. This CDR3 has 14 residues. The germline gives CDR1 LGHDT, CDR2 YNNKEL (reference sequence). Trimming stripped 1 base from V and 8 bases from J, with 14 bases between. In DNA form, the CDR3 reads TGTGCCAGCAGCCAAGCCTTCGGGTTGGGCGGCTACACCTTC. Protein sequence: CASSQAFGLGGYTF.

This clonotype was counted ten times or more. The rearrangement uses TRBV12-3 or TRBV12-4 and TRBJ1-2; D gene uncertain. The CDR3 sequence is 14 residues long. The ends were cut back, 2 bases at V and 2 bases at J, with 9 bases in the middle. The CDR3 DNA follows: TGTGCCAGCAGTTTATCTCGCGGGAACTATGGCTACACCTTC. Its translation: CASSLSRGNYGYTF.

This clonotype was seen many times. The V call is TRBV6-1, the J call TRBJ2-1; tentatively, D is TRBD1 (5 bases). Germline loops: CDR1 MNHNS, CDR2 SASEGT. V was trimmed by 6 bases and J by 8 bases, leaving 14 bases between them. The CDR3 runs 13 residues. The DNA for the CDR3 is TGTGCCAGCAGGGTAGGGGAAAGAGATGAGCAGTTCTTC. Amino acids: CASRVGERDEQFF.